The 21 T cell receptor beta chains below all came from one sample that was sequenced in a study of shared clonotypes between healthy human individuals. Clones were sequenced by immunoSEQ multiplex PCR, and TCRdb holds only the in-frame ones, with some missing. The sample lists approximately 530,000 clones, about 96% occurring once. Sequencing used naive CD4+ T cells sorted from blood. Subset described: CD45RA+ positively selected. The source is a woman in her twenties or thirties in good health.

The rearrangement joins TRBV19 to TRBJ2-7, with 12 bases aligning to TRBD2. This CDR3 comprises 17 residues. The J segment lost 4 bases and the V segment lost 0 bases, leaving 7 bases of the junction unmatched. CDR1 LNHDA and CDR2 SQIVND come from the germline V gene (reference sequence). CDR3 residues: CASSIDHLAGGRYEQYF. The CDR3 nucleotides read TGTGCCAGTAGTATAGATCACCTAGCGGGAGGGAGATACGAGCAGTACTTC.

The genes are TRBV2 and TRBJ2-7; D could derive from TRBD1 or TRBD2 (5 bases each). Germline assignment: CDR1 SNHLY and CDR2 FYNNEI. The CDR3 is 14 residues long. Trimming pared 8 bases from V and 0 bases from J, leaving 14 bases between. The CDR3 nucleotides are TGTGCCAGCTACGGGACGGGGTACTCCTACGAGCAGTACTTC. Its protein is CASYGTGYSYEQYF.

This clone was counted a single time. The rearrangement joins TRBV2 to TRBJ1-3, with a tentative D call TRBD1 (5 bases). This CDR3 has 13 residues. Trimming took 6 bases from V and 4 from J, leaving 10 bases between them. The germline gives CDR1 SNHLY, CDR2 FYNNEI. Here the CDR3 DNA reads TGTGCCAGCAGGCAGGGCAACGGAAACACCATATATTTT. Its translation: CASRQGNGNTIYF. Variable domain in full (rest from reference TRBV2 and TRBJ1-3): EPEVTQTPSHQVTQMGQEVILRCVPISNHLYFYWYRQILGQKVEFLVSFYNNEISEKSEIFDDQFSVERPDGSNFTLKIRSTKLEDSAMYFCASRQGNGNTIYFGEGSWLTVV.

CDR3 coding DNA: TGCAGCGTCGGGACAGGGGGGAACACTGAAGCTTTCTTT. It yields the protein CSVGTGGNTEAFF. This sequence joins TRBV29-1 and TRBJ1-1, with 11 nucleotides matching TRBD1. Germline-derived CDR1 and CDR2 are SQVTM and ANQGSEA. Unmatched junction bases numbered 1, after V lost 6 bases and J lost 1 base. This CDR3 contains 13 residues.

This rearrangement joins TRBV5-1 to TRBJ2-5; no reliable D call. The CDR3 is made up of 15 amino acids. Per the germline V gene, CDR1 is SGHRS and CDR2 is YFSETQ. V shed 6 bases and J shed 3 bases, with 18 bases lying between them. The CDR3, as DNA: TGCGCCAGCACCCGAAAAGACCCTTCGGAAGAGACCCAGTACTTC. Its translation is CASTRKDPSEETQYF.

The V gene is TRBV28, the J gene TRBJ2-3, with 10 positions matching TRBD2. Germline CDR1 is MDHEN and CDR2 is SYDVKM. The J segment lost 2 bases and the V segment lost 10 bases, leaving 6 bases of the junction unmatched. The CDR3 has 14 amino acids. CDR3 coding DNA: TGTGCCATCAACCTAGCGGGGGTCACAGATACGCAGTATTTT. Translating gives CAINLAGVTDTQYF.

The chain uses TRBV5-1 and TRBJ2-7; 8 bases align to TRBD2. V was clipped by 2 bases and J by 6 bases; unmatched bases: 13. This CDR3 has 16 residues. Germline V gene data show CDR1 as SGHRS and CDR2 as YFSETQ. In nucleotides, the CDR3 is TGCGCCAGCAGCTTAGGAGCGGGACTAGGAGTTTCCGAGCAGTACTTC. Translating gives CASSLGAGLGVSEQYF.

As for this clone: One end of the junction fails to match germline, which may point to a read error. The rearrangement uses TRBV11-2 and TRBJ2-7; 7 bases are a match to TRBD2. This CDR3 is built from 12 residues. Germline lookup yields CDR1 SGHAT and CDR2 FQNNGV. The CDR3 loop is CASSPREGLRHF. In DNA form, the CDR3 reads TGTGCCAGCAGCCCCAGGGAGGGTCTTAGGCACTTC. Full variable domain (remainder filled in from reference TRBV11-2 and TRBJ2-7): EAGVAQSPRYKIIEKRQSVAFWCNPISGHATLYWYQQILGQGPKLLIQFQNNGVVDDSQLPKDRFSAERLKGVDSTLKIQPAKLEDSAVYLCASSPREGLRHFGPGTRLTVT.

V is TRBV2 and J is TRBJ1-4, with 7 bases lining up with TRBD1. J was trimmed by 0 bases and V by 5 bases; bases with no gene match: 6. Germline V gene data show CDR1 as SNHLY and CDR2 as FYNNEI. CDR3 length equals 16 residues. The CDR3 DNA is TGTGCCAGCAGTCGAGACAGGGCCTCAACTAATGAAAAACTGTTTTTT. Protein product: CASSRDRASTNEKLFF.

This clone was seen just once. The V call is TRBV7-7, the J call TRBJ2-6; tentative D call: TRBD2 (5 bases). CDR3 length equals 17 residues. The V gene lost 2 bases and the J gene lost 5 bases, with 16 bases spanning the gap. Looked up from germline, CDR1 is SSHAT and CDR2 is FNYEAQ (reference sequence). In DNA form, the CDR3 reads TGTGCCAGCAGCTTATTAGCGCCACAAAGTCGGGCCAACGTCCTGACTTTC. Residues: CASSLLAPQSRANVLTF.

The chain uses TRBV2 and TRBJ2-1; 16 positions agree with TRBD2. Unmatched junction bases numbered 5, after V lost 6 bases and J lost 9 bases. Germline-derived CDR1 and CDR2 are SNHLY and FYNNEI. This CDR3 spans 15 amino acids. This chain's CDR3 is CASSPGTSGRGEQFF. The CDR3 coding sequence is TGTGCCAGCAGCCCCGGGACTAGCGGGAGGGGTGAGCAGTTCTTC.

V usage is TRBV18 and J usage is TRBJ2-3, with TRBD2 identical over 7 bases. V trimming: 3 bases; J trimming: 8 bases; junction bases outside the gene matches: 11. Germline V CDR1 and CDR2: KGHSH, LQKENI. This CDR3 has 15 amino acids. Here the CDR3 reads CASSPWGGMQATQYF. The CDR3 bases are TGTGCCAGCTCACCGTGGGGGGGGATGCAAGCTACGCAGTATTTT.

This chain links TRBV7-9 with TRBJ1-1; no definite D call. The germline CDR1 and CDR2 sequences are SEHNR and FQNEAQ (reference sequence). V was pared by 3 bases and J by 4 bases, with 15 bases between. The CDR3 runs to 15 residues. This chain's CDR3 is CASSLDRARGTEAFF. The CDR3 nucleotides are TGTGCCAGCAGCTTGGACCGAGCTCGGGGCACTGAAGCTTTCTTT.

The chain recombines TRBV5-5 with TRBJ2-2; D is possibly TRBD1 (6 bases). Germline-derived CDR1 and CDR2 are SGHKS and YYEKEE (reference sequence). Trimming cost V 4 bases and J 0 bases, with 13 bases left between them. The CDR3 sequence is 16 residues long. The CDR3 DNA reads as TGTGCCAGCAGCCAGGGACACCAAACGAACACCGGGGAGCTGTTTTTT. It translates to CASSQGHQTNTGELFF.

This chain connects TRBV5-1 to TRBJ1-4; D is undetermined. Germline V gene data show CDR1 as SGHRS and CDR2 as YFSETQ. The ends were cut back, 4 bases at V and 4 bases at J, with 17 bases in the middle. This CDR3 has 16 amino acids. For the CDR3, the DNA is TGCGCCAGCAGCCCACAGAACGACCTGCTTAATGAAAAACTGTTTTTT. Its translation: CASSPQNDLLNEKLFF.

The chain is built from TRBV10-3 and TRBJ1-1; possibly TRBD1 for D (6 bases). The CDR3 runs 15 residues. Per germline, CDR1 ENHRY and CDR2 SYGVKD. The ends were cut back, 5 bases at V and 5 bases at J, with 18 bases in the middle. CDR3 sequence (DNA): TGTGCCATCAGTTCACAGGGAATAGGGGAGACTGAAGCTTTCTTT. Its protein is CAISSQGIGETEAFF.

J is TRBJ1-4 and V is TRBV28, with 7 bases aligning to TRBD1. V lost 8 bases, J lost 5 bases, and 5 bases stayed unmatched. Germline CDR1 reads MDHEN; CDR2 reads SYDVKM. CDR3 size: 13 residues. In DNA, the CDR3 is TGTGCCAGCCGGCGACAGGGAAATGAAAAACTGTTTTTT. It yields the protein CASRRQGNEKLFF.

The chain combines TRBV7-2 with TRBJ2-3; possibly TRBD2 for D (6 bases). The CDR3 runs to 15 residues. CDR1 is SGHTA and CDR2 is FQGNSA in the germline V gene. V was shortened by 6 bases and J by 4 bases, with 17 bases between the two germline ends. The CDR3 nucleotides read TGTGCCAGCAGACTGACTAGTAAGACTTCAGATACGCAGTATTTT. This sequence encodes CASRLTSKTSDTQYF.

The V gene is TRBV28, the J gene TRBJ2-2; D gene ambiguous. Germline assignment: CDR1 MDHEN and CDR2 SYDVKM. The V and J ends lost 5 bases and 2 bases respectively, with 21 bases between them. CDR3 size: 18 residues. This CDR3 reads CASSPPIGLGTNTGELFF. The CDR3 region has the DNA TGTGCCAGCAGTCCCCCCATCGGGCTGGGCACCAACACCGGGGAGCTGTTTTTT.

This chain uses TRBV18 with TRBJ2-7; 15 bases agree with TRBD2. The CDR3 runs 19 residues. Germline CDR1 KGHSH, CDR2 LQKENI. V gave up 2 bases and J gave up 2 bases; unmatched junction bases: 10. CDR3 sequence reads: CASSPYRLGLAGGTYEQYF. As DNA, the CDR3 is TGTGCCAGCTCACCATACAGGTTGGGACTAGCGGGAGGAACCTACGAGCAGTACTTC.

The chain combines TRBV5-4 with TRBJ2-7, with 9 bases aligning to TRBD2. Per germline, CDR1 SGHNT and CDR2 YYREEE (reference sequence). The V gene end was trimmed by 1 base and the J gene end by 2 bases; junction bases not matched to a gene: 10. The CDR3 is made up of 17 amino acids. CDR3 residues: CASSLQEKREVPYEQYF. The CDR3 DNA reads TGTGCCAGCAGCTTGCAGGAAAAGCGGGAGGTTCCCTACGAGCAGTACTTC. Full variable domain (rest looked up from reference TRBV5-4 and TRBJ2-7): ETGVTQSPTHLIKTRGQQVTLRCSSQSGHNTVSWYQQALGQGPQFIFQYYREEENGRGNFPPRFSGLQFPNYSSELNVNALELDDSALYLCASSLQEKREVPYEQYFGPGTRLTVT.